The entry below gives a single T cell receptor beta chain sequence along with its context. The antigen is undetermined. The V end lost 5 bases, the J end lost 2 bases, and 3 bases lay between the germline ends. Germline CDR1 and CDR2: MNHEY and SVGEGT. The CDR3 runs 11 residues. The data are from a study of blood T cells in healthy people across ages. Then a second PCR, running about 6 to 12 cycles, was carried out with a sample-barcoded 5' primer and a J-beta primer mix. MiXCR, applied by TCRdb to the 5' RACE reads, yields one record per CDR3 protein. The sample lists about 640,000 distinct CDR3 sequences, 58% occurring once. Investigators took roughly 10 milliliters of peripheral blood from every donor. Whole-study results and caveats: The CMV status of each donor remained undetermined, and this could have confounded shifts in expanded clonotypes. With naive T cell percentage, TCR beta diversity showed a strong correlation.

The gene calls are TRBV6-2 or TRBV6-3 and TRBJ1-2, with D unclear. Sequenced sample: blood. The TCR originated in a man aged 55-75 years in good health. CDR3 residues: CASSTNYGYTF. The CDR3 nucleotides are TGTGCCAGCAGTACCAACTATGGCTACACCTTC.